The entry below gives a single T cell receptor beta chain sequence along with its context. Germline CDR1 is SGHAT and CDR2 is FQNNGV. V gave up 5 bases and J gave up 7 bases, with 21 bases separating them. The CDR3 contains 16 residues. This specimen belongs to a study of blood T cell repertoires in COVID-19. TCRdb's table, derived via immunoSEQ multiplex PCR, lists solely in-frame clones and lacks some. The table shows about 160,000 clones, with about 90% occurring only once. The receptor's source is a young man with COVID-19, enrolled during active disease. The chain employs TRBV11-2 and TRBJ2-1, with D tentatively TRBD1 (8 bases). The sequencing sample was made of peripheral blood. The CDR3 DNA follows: TGTGCCAGCAGCCAGGGGGCGGGAGCGGTGGGAAATGAGCAGTTCTTC. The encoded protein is CASSQGAGAVGNEQFF.